The clone carrying this T cell receptor (beta chain) was counted between two and nine times. These data originate in a study of T cell repertoires in ileal Crohn's disease. Study summary: Thiopurines (fewer than 12) or anti-TNF agents (around 19) were given postoperatively to about half.

Sequenced by immunoSEQ multiplex PCR; TCRdb stores in-frame clones only, minus some. The sample comprises roughly 14,000 clones, roughly 84% of which are singletons, and about 6.8% rests with the top ten. Germline CDR1 and CDR2: SGHAT and FQDESV (reference sequence). Deletions cut 4 bases from V and 4 bases from J, with 13 bases between. This CDR3 contains 15 residues. This sequence originates from an adult with Crohn's disease. The chain uses TRBV11-1 and TRBJ2-2; a weak D match, TRBD1 (6 bases). Sequenced input: ileal tissue. The CDR3 nucleotides read TGTGCCAGCAGCTCGAAGACAGGTTCCACCGGGGAGCTGTTTTTT. This encodes CASSSKTGSTGELFF.